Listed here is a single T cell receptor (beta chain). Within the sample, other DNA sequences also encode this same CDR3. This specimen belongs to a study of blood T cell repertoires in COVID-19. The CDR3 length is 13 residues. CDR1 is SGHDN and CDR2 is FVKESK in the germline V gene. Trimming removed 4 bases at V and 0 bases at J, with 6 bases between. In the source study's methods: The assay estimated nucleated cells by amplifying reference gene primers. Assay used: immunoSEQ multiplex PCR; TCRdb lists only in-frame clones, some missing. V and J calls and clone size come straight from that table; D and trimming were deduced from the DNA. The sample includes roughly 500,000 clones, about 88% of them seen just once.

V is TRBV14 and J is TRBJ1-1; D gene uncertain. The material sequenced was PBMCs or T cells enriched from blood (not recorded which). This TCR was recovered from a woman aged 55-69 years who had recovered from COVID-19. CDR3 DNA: TGTGCCAGCAGCCGTGGGCTGAACACTGAAGCTTTCTTT. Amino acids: CASSRGLNTEAFF.